This TCR beta chain came from a study of T-cell memory formation after mild COVID-19. Study in general: In these data, TCR clusters were largely donor specific.

This clonotype was counted between two and nine times. The target antigen is unknown. Each CDR3 protein gets one entry after TCRdb re-called the 5' RACE reads with MiXCR. The sample holds 350,000 to 500,000 distinct CDR3 sequences, over 15% seen once. The CDR3 sequence is 11 residues long. Per the germline V gene, CDR1 is SQVTM and CDR2 is ANQGSEA. The V gene lost 6 bases and the J gene lost 4 bases, with 9 bases spanning the gap. Overall study findings and caveats: CD4+ clones that contracted lay mainly in CM and EM; CD8+ ones lay in EMRA.

The gene calls are TRBV29-1 and TRBJ1-1; D gene ambiguous. The sample comprised PBMCs or a T cell subset sorted from them (not recorded which). This TCR was recovered from an adult woman who had mild COVID-19 (a few samples of this study predate the infection). Cell type and time point are not known. CDR3 loop: CSVWSGTEAFF. CDR3 coding DNA: TGCAGCGTCTGGTCAGGCACTGAAGCTTTCTTT.